The present T cell receptor beta chain was sequenced within a study of blood T cell repertoires in COVID-19. Turning to the study itself: Some COVID-19 samples were acute and others convalescent; all came from the United States, Italy and Spain. Sample material is recorded as cDNA or gDNA derived from T cells, B-cell-depleted T cells, or PBMCs.

From germline, CDR1 is ENHRY and CDR2 SYGVKD. The CDR3 spans 15 residues. J was trimmed by 5 bases and V by 0 bases; bases with no gene match: 4. Original data processing: Reference gene primer amplification in the assay estimated nucleated cell counts. Sequencing used immunoSEQ multiplex PCR; TCRdb keeps in-frame clones, though not all of them. V and J calls and clone size come straight from that table; D and trimming were deduced from the DNA. In the table there are about 34,000 clones, 60% to 80% of which are singletons. Input material: peripheral blood. The V gene is TRBV10-3, the J gene TRBJ1-1, with 9 bases lining up with TRBD1. The receptor's source is a human donor in a cohort sampled during active COVID-19. CDR3 bases: TGTGCCATCAGTGAGTCCGGACAGGGGAAGACTGAAGCTTTCTTT. Its translation: CAISESGQGKTEAFF.